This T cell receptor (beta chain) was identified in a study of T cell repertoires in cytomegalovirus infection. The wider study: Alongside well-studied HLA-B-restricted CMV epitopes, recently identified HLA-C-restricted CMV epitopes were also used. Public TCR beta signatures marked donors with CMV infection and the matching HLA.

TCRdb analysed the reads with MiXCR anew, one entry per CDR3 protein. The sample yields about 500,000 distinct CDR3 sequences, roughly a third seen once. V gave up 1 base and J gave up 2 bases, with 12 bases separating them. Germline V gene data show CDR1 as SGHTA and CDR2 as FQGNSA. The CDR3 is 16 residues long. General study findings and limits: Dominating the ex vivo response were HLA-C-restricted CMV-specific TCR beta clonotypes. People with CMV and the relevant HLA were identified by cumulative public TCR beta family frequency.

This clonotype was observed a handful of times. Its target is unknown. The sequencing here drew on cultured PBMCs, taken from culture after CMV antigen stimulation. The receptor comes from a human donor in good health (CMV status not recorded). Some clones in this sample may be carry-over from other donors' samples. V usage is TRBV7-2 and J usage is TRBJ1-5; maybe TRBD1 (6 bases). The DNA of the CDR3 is TGTGCCAGCAGCTTAGGCGGACAGCCTCGCAATCAGCCCCAGCATTTT. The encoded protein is CASSLGGQPRNQPQHF.